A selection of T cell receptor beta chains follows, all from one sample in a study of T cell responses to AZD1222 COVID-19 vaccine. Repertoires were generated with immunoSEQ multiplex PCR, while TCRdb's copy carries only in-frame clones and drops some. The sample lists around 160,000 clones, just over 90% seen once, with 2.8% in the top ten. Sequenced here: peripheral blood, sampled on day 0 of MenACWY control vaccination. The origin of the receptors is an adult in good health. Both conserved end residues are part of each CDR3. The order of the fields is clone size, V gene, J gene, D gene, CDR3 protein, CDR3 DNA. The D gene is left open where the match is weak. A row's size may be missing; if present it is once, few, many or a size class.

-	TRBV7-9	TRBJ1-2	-	CASSATRELYGYTF	TGTGCCAGCAGCGCGACCCGAGAGCTCTATGGCTACACCTTC
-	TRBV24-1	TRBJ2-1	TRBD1	CATSDPRTGGNEQFF	TGTGCCACCAGTGACCCCCGGACAGGGGGCAATGAGCAGTTCTTC
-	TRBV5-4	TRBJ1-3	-	CASSLGQSGNTIYF	TGTGCCAGCAGTTTAGGACAGTCTGGAAACACCATATATTTT
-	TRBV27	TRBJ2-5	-	CASSLVKAPQETQYF	TGTGCCAGCAGTTTAGTCAAGGCCCCCCAAGAGACCCAGTACTTC
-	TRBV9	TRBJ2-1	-	CASSQTDSPADEQFF	TGTGCCAGCAGCCAGACTGACAGCCCGGCGGATGAGCAGTTCTTC
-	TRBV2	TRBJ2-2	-	CASSEGIGELFF	TGTGCCAGCAGTGAAGGAATCGGGGAGCTGTTTTTT
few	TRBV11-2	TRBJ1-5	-	CASSLGSGAYNQPQHF	TGTGCCAGCAGCTTAGGTTCAGGGGCCTACAATCAGCCCCAGCATTTT
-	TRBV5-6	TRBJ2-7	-	CASSYRGGNSYEQYF	TGTGCCAGCAGCTATAGGGGGGGAAATAGCTACGAGCAGTACTTC
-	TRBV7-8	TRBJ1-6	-	CASSQEEYNSPLHF	TGTGCCAGCAGCCAAGAGGAATATAATTCACCCCTCCACTTT
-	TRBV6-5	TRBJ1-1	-	CASSYSLGTEAFF	TGTGCCAGCAGTTACTCCCTTGGCACTGAAGCTTTCTTT
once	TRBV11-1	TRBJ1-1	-	CASSGVGSGTEAFF	TGTGCCAGCAGCGGCGTTGGGTCCGGTACTGAAGCTTTCTTT